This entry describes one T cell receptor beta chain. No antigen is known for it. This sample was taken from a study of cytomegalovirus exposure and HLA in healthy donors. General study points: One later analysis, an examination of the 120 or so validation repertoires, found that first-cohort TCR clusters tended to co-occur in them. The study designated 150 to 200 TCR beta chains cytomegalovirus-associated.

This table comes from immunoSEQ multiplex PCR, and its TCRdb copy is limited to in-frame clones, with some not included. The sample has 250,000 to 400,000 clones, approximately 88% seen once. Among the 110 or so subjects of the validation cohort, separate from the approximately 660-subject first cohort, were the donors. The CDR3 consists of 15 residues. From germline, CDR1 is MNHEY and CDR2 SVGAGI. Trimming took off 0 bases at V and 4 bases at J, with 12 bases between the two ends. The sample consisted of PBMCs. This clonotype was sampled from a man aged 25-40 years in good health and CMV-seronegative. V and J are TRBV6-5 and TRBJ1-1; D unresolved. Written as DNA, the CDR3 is TGTGCCAGCAGTTACTCGACCGCGGCGGGCACTGAAGCTTTCTTT. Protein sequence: CASSYSTAAGTEAFF.